This TCR beta chain was sequenced for a study of T cell responses to AZD1222 COVID-19 vaccine. Study-wide findings and caveats: Recipients of AZD1222 seropositive at baseline numbered only 5 or 6. The peak T cell response came first, and repertoires were sampled only after it. Compared with day 0, the breadth and depth of the Spike-specific TCR repertoire rose significantly after two doses of AZD1222.

Germline assignment: CDR1 MNHEY and CDR2 SVGEGT. With 0 bases clipped from V and 6 bases from J, the junction kept 12 bases outside the gene matches. The CDR3 runs to 18 residues. This clone appeared a few times. What it binds is unknown. Repertoires were generated with immunoSEQ multiplex PCR, while TCRdb's copy carries only in-frame clones and drops some. The sample shows around 88,000 clones, 85% to 90% of them seen only once. This chain links TRBV6-2 or TRBV6-3 with TRBJ2-2, with 8 bases lining up with TRBD2. The receptor was isolated from an adult in good health. Sequencing used peripheral blood, obtained on day 0 of AZD1222 vaccination. As DNA, the CDR3 is TGTGCCAGCAGTTACTCCCCCTGGGAGCGGGAGCCCCCCGGGGAGCTGTTTTTT. Protein product: CASSYSPWEREPPGELFF.